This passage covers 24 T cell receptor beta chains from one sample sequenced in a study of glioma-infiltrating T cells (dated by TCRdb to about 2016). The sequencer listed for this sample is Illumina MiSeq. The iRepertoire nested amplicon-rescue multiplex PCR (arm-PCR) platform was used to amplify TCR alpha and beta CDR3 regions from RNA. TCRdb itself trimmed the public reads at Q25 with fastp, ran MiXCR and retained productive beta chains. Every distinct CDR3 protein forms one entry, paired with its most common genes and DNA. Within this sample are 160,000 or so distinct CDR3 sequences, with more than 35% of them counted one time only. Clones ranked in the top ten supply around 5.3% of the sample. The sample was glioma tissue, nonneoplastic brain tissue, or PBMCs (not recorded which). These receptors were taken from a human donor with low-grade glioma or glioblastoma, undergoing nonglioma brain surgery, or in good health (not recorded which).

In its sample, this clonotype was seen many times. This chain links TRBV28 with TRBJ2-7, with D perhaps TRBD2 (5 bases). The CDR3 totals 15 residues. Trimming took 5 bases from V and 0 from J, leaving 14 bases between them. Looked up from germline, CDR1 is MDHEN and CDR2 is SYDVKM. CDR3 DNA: TGTGCCAGCAGTGGGGTCGGACTGCACTCCTACGAGCAGTACTTC. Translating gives CASSGVGLHSYEQYF.

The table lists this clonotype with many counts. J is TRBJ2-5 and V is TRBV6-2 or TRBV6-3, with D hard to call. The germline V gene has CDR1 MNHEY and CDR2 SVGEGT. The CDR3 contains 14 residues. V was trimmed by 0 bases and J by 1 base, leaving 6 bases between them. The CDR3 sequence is CASSYSWGQETQYF. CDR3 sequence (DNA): TGTGCCAGCAGTTACTCGTGGGGCCAAGAGACCCAGTACTTC.

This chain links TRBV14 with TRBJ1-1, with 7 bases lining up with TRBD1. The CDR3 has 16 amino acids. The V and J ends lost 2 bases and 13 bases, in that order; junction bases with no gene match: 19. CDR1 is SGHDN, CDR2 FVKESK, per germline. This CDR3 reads CASSQYDRARPLLDFF. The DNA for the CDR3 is TGTGCCAGCAGCCAATATGACAGGGCAAGACCTCTCTTGGATTTCTTT.

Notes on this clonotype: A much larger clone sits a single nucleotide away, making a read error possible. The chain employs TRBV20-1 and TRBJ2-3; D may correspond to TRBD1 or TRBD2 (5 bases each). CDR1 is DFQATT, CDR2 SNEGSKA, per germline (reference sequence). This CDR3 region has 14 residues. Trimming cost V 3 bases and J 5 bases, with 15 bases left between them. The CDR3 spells CSASSGSRGDTQYF. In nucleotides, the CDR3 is TGCAGTGCTAGTTCAGGGAGCCGGGGAGATACGCAGTATTTT.

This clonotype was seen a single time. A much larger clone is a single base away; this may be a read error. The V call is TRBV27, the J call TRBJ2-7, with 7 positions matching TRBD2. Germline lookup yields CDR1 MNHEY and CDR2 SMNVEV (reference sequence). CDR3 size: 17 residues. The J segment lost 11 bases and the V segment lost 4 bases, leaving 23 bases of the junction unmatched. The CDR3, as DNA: TGTGCCAGCAGTTCTATGACTGGCGTAGCGGCTGGGGGGGAGAAGTACTTC. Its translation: CASSSMTGVAAGGEKYF.

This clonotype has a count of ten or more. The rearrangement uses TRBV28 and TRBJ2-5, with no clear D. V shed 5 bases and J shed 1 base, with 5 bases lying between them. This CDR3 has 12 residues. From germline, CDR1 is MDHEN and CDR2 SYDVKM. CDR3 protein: CASSTIQETQYF. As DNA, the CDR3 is TGTGCCAGCAGTACAATCCAAGAGACCCAGTACTTC.

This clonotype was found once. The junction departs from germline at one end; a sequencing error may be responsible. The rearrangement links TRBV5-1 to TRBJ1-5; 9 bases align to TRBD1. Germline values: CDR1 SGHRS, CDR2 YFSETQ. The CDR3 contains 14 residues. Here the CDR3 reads CARSSGQGNQPQHF. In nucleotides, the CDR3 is TGCGCCAGAAGCTCGGGACAGGGTAATCAGCCCCAGCATTTT. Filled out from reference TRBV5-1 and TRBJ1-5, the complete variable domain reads KAGVTQTPRYLIKTRGQQVTLSCSPISGHRSVSWYQQTPGQGLQFLFEYFSETQRNKGNFPGRFSGRQFSNSRSEMNVSTLELGDSALYLCARSSGQGNQPQHFGDGTRLSIL.

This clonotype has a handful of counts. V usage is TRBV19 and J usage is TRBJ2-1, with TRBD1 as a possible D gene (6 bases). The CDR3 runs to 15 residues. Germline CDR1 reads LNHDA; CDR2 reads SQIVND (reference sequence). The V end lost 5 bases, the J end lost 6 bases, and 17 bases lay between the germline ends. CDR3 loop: CASSRGQGPSNEQFF. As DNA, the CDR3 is TGTGCCAGTAGTCGAGGTCAGGGGCCGAGCAATGAGCAGTTCTTC.

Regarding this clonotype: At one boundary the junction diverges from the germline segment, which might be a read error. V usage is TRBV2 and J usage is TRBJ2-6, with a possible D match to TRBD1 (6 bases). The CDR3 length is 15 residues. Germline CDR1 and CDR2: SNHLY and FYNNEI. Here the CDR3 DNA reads TGTGCCTCCCGGGACCGGAACTCTGGGGACAACGTCCTGGCTTTC. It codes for CASRDRNSGDNVLAF.

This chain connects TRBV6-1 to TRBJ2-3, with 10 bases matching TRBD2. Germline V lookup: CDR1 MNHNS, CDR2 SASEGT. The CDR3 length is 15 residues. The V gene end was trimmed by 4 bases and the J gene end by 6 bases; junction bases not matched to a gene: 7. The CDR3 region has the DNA TGTGCCAGCAGTGCTTCTAGCGGGAGCGAGGATACGCAGTATTTT. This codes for CASSASSGSEDTQYF.

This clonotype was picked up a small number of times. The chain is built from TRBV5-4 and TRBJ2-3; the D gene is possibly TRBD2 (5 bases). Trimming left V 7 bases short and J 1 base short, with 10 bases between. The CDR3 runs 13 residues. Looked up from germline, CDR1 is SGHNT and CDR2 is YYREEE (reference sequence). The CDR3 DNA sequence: TGTGCCAGCTTCTTGGAGGGCACAGATACGCAGTATTTT. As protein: CASFLEGTDTQYF.

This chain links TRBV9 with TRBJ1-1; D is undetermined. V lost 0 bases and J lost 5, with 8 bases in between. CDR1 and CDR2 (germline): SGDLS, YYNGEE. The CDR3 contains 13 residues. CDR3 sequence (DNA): TGTGCCAGCAGCGTAGATCCGGGGACTGAAGCTTTCTTT. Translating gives CASSVDPGTEAFF.

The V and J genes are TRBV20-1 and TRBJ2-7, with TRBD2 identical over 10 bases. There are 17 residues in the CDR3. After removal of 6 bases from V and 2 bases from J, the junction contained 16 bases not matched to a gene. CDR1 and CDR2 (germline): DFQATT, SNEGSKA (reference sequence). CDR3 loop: CSAPPPLSGRGPYEQYF. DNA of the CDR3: TGCAGTGCCCCGCCCCCTTTAAGCGGGAGGGGGCCCTACGAGCAGTACTTC.

The CDR3: CASSQDFLETQYF. Here the CDR3 DNA reads TGTGCCAGCAGCCAAGATTTTCTGGAGACCCAGTACTTC. The chain couples TRBV14 to TRBJ2-5; no definite D call. This CDR3 is built from 13 residues. The V gene lost 0 bases and the J gene lost 5 bases, with 7 bases spanning the gap. Per germline, CDR1 SGHDN and CDR2 FVKESK. Looking up the rest from reference TRBV14 and TRBJ2-5 gives the full variable domain: EAGVTQFPSHSVIEKGQTVTLRCDPISGHDNLYWYRRVMGKEIKFLLHFVKESKQDESGMPNNRFLAERTGGTYSTLKVQPAELEDSGVYFCASSQDFLETQYFGPGTRLLVL.

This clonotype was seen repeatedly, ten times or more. The CDR3 DNA is TGTGCCAGCAGGGACAGGGGGAATCAGCCCCAGCATTTT. This translates into CASRDRGNQPQHF. This chain links TRBV19 with TRBJ1-5; 11 nucleotides line up with TRBD1. Germline V lookup: CDR1 LNHDA, CDR2 SQIVND (reference sequence). The CDR3 length is 13 residues. V shed 9 bases, J shed 4 bases, and the junction held 2 bases outside the gene matches.

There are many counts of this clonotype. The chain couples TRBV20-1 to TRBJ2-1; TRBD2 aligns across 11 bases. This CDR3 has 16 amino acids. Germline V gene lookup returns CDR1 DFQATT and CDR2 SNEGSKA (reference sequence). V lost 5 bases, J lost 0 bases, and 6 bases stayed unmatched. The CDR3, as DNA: TGCAGTGCTCCCATAGCGGGAGGGCTCTCCTACAATGAGCAGTTCTTC. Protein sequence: CSAPIAGGLSYNEQFF.

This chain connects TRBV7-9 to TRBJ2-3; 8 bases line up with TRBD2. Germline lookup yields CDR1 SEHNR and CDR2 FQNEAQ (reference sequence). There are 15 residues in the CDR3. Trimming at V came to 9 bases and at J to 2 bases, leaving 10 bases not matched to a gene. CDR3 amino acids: CASHGGGLDTDTQYF. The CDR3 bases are TGTGCCAGTCACGGAGGGGGACTAGACACAGATACGCAGTATTTT.

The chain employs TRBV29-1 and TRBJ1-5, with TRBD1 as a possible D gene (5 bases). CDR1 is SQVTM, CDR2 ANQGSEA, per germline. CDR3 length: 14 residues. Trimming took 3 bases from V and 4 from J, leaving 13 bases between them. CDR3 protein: CSVDARQQNQPQHF. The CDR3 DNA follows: TGCAGCGTTGACGCCCGACAGCAGAATCAGCCCCAGCATTTT.

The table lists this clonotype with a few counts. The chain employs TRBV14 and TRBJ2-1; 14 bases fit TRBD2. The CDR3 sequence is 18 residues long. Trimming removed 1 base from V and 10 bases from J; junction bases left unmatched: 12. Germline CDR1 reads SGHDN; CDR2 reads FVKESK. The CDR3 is CASSQGLPGLAGVGEQFF. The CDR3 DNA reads TGTGCCAGCAGCCAAGGACTTCCGGGACTAGCGGGAGTGGGGGAGCAGTTCTTC.

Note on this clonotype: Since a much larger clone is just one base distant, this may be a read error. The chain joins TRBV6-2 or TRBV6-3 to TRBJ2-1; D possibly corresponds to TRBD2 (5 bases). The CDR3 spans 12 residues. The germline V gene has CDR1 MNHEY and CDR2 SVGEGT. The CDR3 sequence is CASRGEYNEQLF. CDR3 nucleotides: TGTGCCAGCAGGGGAGAGTACAATGAGCAGCTCTTC.

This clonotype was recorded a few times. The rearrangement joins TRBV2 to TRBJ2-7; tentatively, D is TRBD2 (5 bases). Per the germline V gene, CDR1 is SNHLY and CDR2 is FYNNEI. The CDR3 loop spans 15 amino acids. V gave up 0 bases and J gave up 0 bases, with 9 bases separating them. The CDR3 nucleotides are TGTGCCAGCAGTGAAGCCAGCGGAAGCTCCTACGAGCAGTACTTC. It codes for CASSEASGSSYEQYF. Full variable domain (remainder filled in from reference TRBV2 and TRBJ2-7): EPEVTQTPSHQVTQMGQEVILRCVPISNHLYFYWYRQILGQKVEFLVSFYNNEISEKSEIFDDQFSVERPDGSNFTLKIRSTKLEDSAMYFCASSEASGSSYEQYFGPGTRLTVT.

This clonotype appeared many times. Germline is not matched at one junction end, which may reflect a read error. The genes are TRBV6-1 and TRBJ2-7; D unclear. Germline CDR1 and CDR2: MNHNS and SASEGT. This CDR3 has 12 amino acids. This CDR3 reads CAISVNGYEQYF. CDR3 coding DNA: TGTGCCATCAGTGTGAATGGCTACGAGCAGTACTTC.

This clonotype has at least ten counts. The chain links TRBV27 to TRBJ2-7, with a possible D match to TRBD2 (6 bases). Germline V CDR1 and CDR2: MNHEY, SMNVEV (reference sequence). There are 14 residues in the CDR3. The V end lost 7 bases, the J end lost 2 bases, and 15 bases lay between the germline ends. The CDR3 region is CASTSGDSAYEQYF. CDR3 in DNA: TGTGCCAGCACGTCGGGGGACTCGGCCTACGAGCAGTACTTC.

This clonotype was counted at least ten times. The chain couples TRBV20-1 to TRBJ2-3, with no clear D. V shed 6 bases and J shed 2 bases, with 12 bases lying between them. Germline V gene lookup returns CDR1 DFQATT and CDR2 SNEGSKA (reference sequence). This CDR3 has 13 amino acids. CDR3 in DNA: TGCAGTGCCATGACTGGGAACACAGATACGCAGTATTTT. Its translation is CSAMTGNTDTQYF.